One and the same sample provided the 18 T cell receptor beta chains below, sequenced in a study of human T cells and chemical hapten exposure. As to time point: pre-sensitization, week 0. Treatment described: therapeutic diphenylcyclopropenone sensitization with weekly scalp DPC. MiXCR, run by TCRdb on the RACE reads, gives a single entry per CDR3 protein. The sample shows roughly 110,000 distinct CDR3 sequences, around 12% of them seen only once. The sequencing used whole blood, collected in connection with sensitization to the hapten diphenylcyclopropenone (DPC). Receptors originate from a woman between 50 and 59 years old with alopecia areata. Some clones in this sample may be carry-over from other donors' samples.

CDR3 DNA sequence: TGTGCCATCAGTCGACAGATGAACACTGAAGCTTTCTTT. Protein product: CAISRQMNTEAFF. The chain has TRBV10-3 and TRBJ1-1; D might be TRBD1 (5 bases). The CDR3 is 13 amino acids. The V and J ends lost 5 bases and 0 bases respectively, with 7 bases between them. Germline V CDR1 and CDR2: ENHRY, SYGVKD.

This sequence joins TRBV11-3 and TRBJ1-1; D unresolved. Trimming removed 5 bases from V and 3 bases from J, with 13 bases in between. The CDR3 is 14 amino acids. Germline V gives CDR1 SGHNT, CDR2 YENEEA. In nucleotides, the CDR3 is TGTGCCAGCAGCGCCGGACGGACCGACACTGAAGCTTTCTTT. It is translated as CASSAGRTDTEAFF.

This clonotype was counted between two and nine times. The chain uses TRBV10-2 and TRBJ2-5; 8 bases agree with TRBD2. The CDR3 spans 14 residues. CDR1 is WSHSY and CDR2 is SAAADI in the germline V gene. The J segment lost 4 bases and the V segment lost 4 bases, leaving 5 bases of the junction unmatched. CDR3 coding DNA: TGCGCCAGCAGTGTTGGACTAGCCGCAGAGACCCAGTACTTC. Translated, it gives CASSVGLAAETQYF.

This clonotype has only a few counts. The chain joins TRBV18 to TRBJ1-5; TRBD1 matches at 10 bases. CDR3 length equals 15 residues. Germline lookup yields CDR1 KGHSH and CDR2 LQKENI. Unmatched junction bases numbered 2, after V lost 5 bases and J lost 1 base. In nucleotides, the CDR3 is TGTGCCAGCTCATCGGGACAGGGGAGCAATCAGCCCCAGCATTTT. Protein product: CASSSGQGSNQPQHF.

The sample holds a few counts of this clonotype. In DNA form, the CDR3 reads TGTGCCAGCATGGGGTTAGGAAATTCACCCCTCCACTTT. This sequence encodes CASMGLGNSPLHF. V usage is TRBV6-5 and J usage is TRBJ1-6; D remains ambiguous. CDR1 is MNHEY, CDR2 SVGAGI, per germline. Trimming cost V 7 bases and J 7 bases, with 11 bases left between them. This CDR3 comprises 13 residues.

There are a few counts of this clonotype. The J gene is TRBJ2-1, the V gene TRBV20-1; D gene unclear. The CDR3 loop spans 13 amino acids. Germline V gene data show CDR1 as DFQATT and CDR2 as SNEGSKA (reference sequence). V lost 1 base and J lost 8, with 12 bases in between. As DNA, the CDR3 is TGCAGTGCTAGAGGCCCCTCCCCCCATGAGCAGTTCTTC. It yields the protein CSARGPSPHEQFF.

CDR3 nucleotide sequence: TGTGCCAGCAGTTACCAGGGCCTAGATGGCTACACCTTC. Residues: CASSYQGLDGYTF. The V call is TRBV6-2 or TRBV6-3, the J call TRBJ1-2; possible D gene TRBD1, 5 bases. V lost 2 bases to trimming and J lost 6 bases, with 10 bases between them. This CDR3 region has 13 residues. Germline loops: CDR1 MNHEY, CDR2 SVGEGT.

This clonotype was seen only a few times. The genes are TRBV18 and TRBJ1-5; TRBD1 agrees at 7 bases. Trimming cost V 5 bases and J 7 bases; bases outside gene matches: 8. Germline assignment: CDR1 KGHSH and CDR2 LQKENI. The CDR3 is made up of 14 amino acids. In nucleotides, the CDR3 is TGTGCCAGCTCATCACAGGGGTTCGGGCAGCCCCAGCATTTT. This sequence encodes CASSSQGFGQPQHF.

J is TRBJ2-3 and V is TRBV11-3; no firm D call. CDR1 is SGHNT, CDR2 YENEEA, per germline. V was cut by 5 bases and J by 7 bases, with 22 bases left in between. The CDR3 sequence is 16 residues long. CDR3 residues: CASSGQRNEQPHTQYF. As DNA, the CDR3 is TGTGCCAGCAGCGGGCAAAGAAACGAACAGCCACATACGCAGTATTTT. The whole variable domain, filled in from reference TRBV11-3 and TRBJ2-3, reads EAGVVQSPRYKIIEKKQPVAFWCNPISGHNTLYWYLQNLGQGPELLIRYENEEAVDDSQLPKDRFSAERLKGVDSTLKIQPAELGDSAVYLCASSGQRNEQPHTQYFGPGTRLTVL.

The chain recombines TRBV11-2 with TRBJ2-7, with 8 bases that match TRBD2. The germline gives CDR1 SGHAT, CDR2 FQNNGV. V lost 3 bases and J lost 2; bases outside the gene matches: 3. The CDR3 length is 14 residues. The CDR3 loop reads CASSFLRGAYEQYF. The CDR3 region has the DNA TGTGCCAGCAGCTTTTTGCGGGGGGCCTACGAGCAGTACTTC.

There are a few counts of this clonotype. The rearrangement links TRBV5-1 to TRBJ2-1; D is perhaps TRBD1 or TRBD2 (7 bases each). Germline CDR1 reads SGHRS; CDR2 reads YFSETQ. Between the trimmed V and J ends, which lost 5 bases and 3 bases, there was a span of 15 bases. This CDR3 comprises 15 residues. The chain's CDR3 is CASSTGGQIYNEQFF. CDR3 DNA sequence: TGCGCCAGCAGTACGGGGGGACAGATCTACAATGAGCAGTTCTTC. Supplemented by reference TRBV5-1 and TRBJ2-1, the full variable domain reads KAGVTQTPRYLIKTRGQQVTLSCSPISGHRSVSWYQQTPGQGLQFLFEYFSETQRNKGNFPGRFSGRQFSNSRSEMNVSTLELGDSALYLCASSTGGQIYNEQFFGPGTRLTVL.

There are a few counts of this clonotype. The chain uses TRBV6-5 and TRBJ2-5; D is possibly TRBD2 (7 bases). CDR1 and CDR2 (germline): MNHEY, SVGAGI. CDR3 size: 14 residues. Trimming left V 0 bases short and J 9 bases short, with 14 bases between. The CDR3 region is CASSYSSGGAAQYF. Here the CDR3 DNA reads TGTGCCAGCAGTTACTCGTCGGGGGGCGCGGCCCAGTACTTC.

V usage is TRBV12-3 or TRBV12-4 and J usage is TRBJ2-4; TRBD1 aligns across 7 bases. This CDR3 region has 16 residues. The junction had 8 bases not matched to a gene; V was cut back by 6 bases and J by 0 bases. The CDR3 spells CASSQGVRRAKNIQYF. The CDR3 DNA reads as TGTGCCAGCAGCCAGGGGGTTCGGAGAGCCAAAAACATTCAGTACTTC.

The chain carries TRBV21-1 and TRBJ2-7. TRBV21-1 is assigned pseudogene status. The CDR3 has 12 amino acids. The DNA of the CDR3 is TGTGCCAGCAGCAAAGTCGGGTACGAGCAGTACTTC. This encodes CASSKVGYEQYF.

The chain links TRBV28 to TRBJ1-5; no firm D call. The CDR3 runs 18 residues. Trimming stripped 4 bases from V and 4 bases from J, with 23 bases between. In germline, CDR1 is MDHEN, CDR2 SYDVKM. The CDR3 spells CASSSTPVFHSTNQPQHF. The CDR3 nucleotides are TGTGCCAGCAGTTCCACTCCCGTTTTCCACTCTACGAATCAGCCCCAGCATTTT.

This clonotype has just a few counts. This chain links TRBV7-9 with TRBJ1-1, with D perhaps matching TRBD1 (6 bases). Germline V lookup: CDR1 SEHNR, CDR2 FQNEAQ (reference sequence). The CDR3 consists of 15 residues. V lost 2 bases and J lost 4, with 14 bases in between. As DNA, the CDR3 is TGTGCCAGCAGCTTAAGGTTTGGGGGCGTCACTGAAGCTTTCTTT. This sequence encodes CASSLRFGGVTEAFF. Filled out from reference TRBV7-9 and TRBJ1-1, the complete variable domain reads DTGVSQNPRHKITKRGQNVTFRCDPISEHNRLYWYRQTLGQGPEFLTYFQNEAQLEKSRLLSDRFSAERPKGSFSTLEIQRTEQGDSAMYLCASSLRFGGVTEAFFGQGTRLTVV.

A few counts support this clonotype. The chain employs TRBV11-2 and TRBJ1-2, with D possibly being TRBD1 (5 bases). The germline V gene has CDR1 SGHAT and CDR2 FQNNGV. The V and J ends lost 5 bases and 10 bases respectively, with 20 bases between them. CDR3 length equals 14 residues. This chain's CDR3 is CASSTTEMGVFYTF. CDR3 nucleotides: TGTGCCAGCAGCACAACCGAGATGGGGGTATTCTACACCTTC.

The V and J genes are TRBV6-2 or TRBV6-3 and TRBJ1-1; maybe TRBD1 (5 bases). CDR1 is MNHEY, CDR2 SVGEGT, per germline. This CDR3 comprises 15 residues. Trimming shortened V by 7 bases and J by 3 bases, and 18 bases separated the two germline ends. CDR3: CASTPEWGRDTEAFF. In DNA, the CDR3 is TGTGCCAGCACCCCCGAATGGGGCCGTGACACTGAAGCTTTCTTT.